The clone carrying this T cell receptor (beta chain) was found a few times. V dropped 0 bases and J dropped 5 bases, with 14 bases sitting between them. This CDR3 comprises 15 residues. CDR1 SGHRS and CDR2 YFSETQ come from the germline V gene. The data are from a study of cytomegalovirus exposure and HLA in healthy donors. Primers for the PCR totalled 60 Vbeta and 13 Jbeta. In the authors' methods: An analysis that came later counted tens of millions of unique TCR beta chains, approximately 10 million shared. Profiling relied on immunoSEQ multiplex PCR, and the TCRdb table lists in-frame clones only, not all of them. V and J calls and clone size are given by that table; D and trimming were obtained from the DNA. The sample records 70,000 or so clones, 55% to 80% being singletons.

The origin of this receptor is a woman between 45 and 65 years old in good health and CMV-seronegative. The V call is TRBV5-1, the J call TRBJ2-5; D perhaps matches TRBD2 (5 bases). Specimen: PBMCs. The CDR3 here is CASSLVRPTGETQYF. The DNA of the CDR3 is TGCGCCAGCAGCTTGGTTCGACCGACGGGGGAGACCCAGTACTTC. Filled out from reference TRBV5-1 and TRBJ2-5, the complete variable domain reads KAGVTQTPRYLIKTRGQQVTLSCSPISGHRSVSWYQQTPGQGLQFLFEYFSETQRNKGNFPGRFSGRQFSNSRSEMNVSTLELGDSALYLCASSLVRPTGETQYFGPGTRLLVL.